The T cell receptor (beta chain) described here comes from a study of blood T cells in healthy people across ages. Study observations and caveats: Researchers report that TCR beta diversity correlated strongly with naive T cell percentage. Naive and antigen-experienced cells were not separated, limiting conclusive comparison.

All donors came from Russia, were Caucasian and healthy, and spanned ages roughly 6 to 100. This clonotype was seen more than once but under ten times. Its cognate antigen is unknown. Primed by a sample-barcoded 5' primer and a J-beta primer mix, a second PCR proceeded for 7 to 11 cycles. Paired-end reads containing CDR3 totaled no fewer than 2.5 million for each sample. TCRdb fed the 5' RACE reads into MiXCR, producing one record per CDR3 protein. This table holds about 730,000 distinct CDR3 sequences, 40% to 45% found once. V was clipped by 1 base and J by 3 bases, with 7 bases between them. CDR3 length: 13 residues. Looked up from germline, CDR1 is SGHTA and CDR2 is FQGNSA.

The TCR was taken from an older woman in good health. The material sequenced was blood. The V gene is TRBV7-2, the J gene TRBJ2-7; unclear D gene. The CDR3 bases are TGTGCCAGCAGCTTAGGAGGTGTCTACGAGCAGTACTTC. Amino acids: CASSLGGVYEQYF.